This entry lists 14 T cell receptor beta chains sequenced from one sample in a study of human T cells and chemical hapten exposure. MiXCR, run by TCRdb on the RACE reads, gives a single entry per CDR3 protein. The data hold roughly 90,000 distinct CDR3 sequences, with approximately 10% observed a single time. Time point given: patch test 3, about 24 weeks after DPC sensitization. Treatment here: therapeutic diphenylcyclopropenone sensitization with weekly scalp DPC. Specimen: whole blood, collected in connection with sensitization to the hapten diphenylcyclopropenone (DPC). The source is a young woman with alopecia areata. Some clones in this sample may be carry-over from other donors' samples.

This clonotype has ten or more counts. The chain joins TRBV19 to TRBJ2-7; TRBD2 matches 8 bases. The CDR3 extends over 13 amino acids. The V gene end was trimmed by 5 bases and the J gene end by 4 bases; junction bases not matched to a gene: 4. Germline CDR1 LNHDA, CDR2 SQIVND (reference sequence). In DNA, the CDR3 is TGTGCCAGTAGTTCGGTAGCGGGGTACGAGCAGTACGTC. It encodes CASSSVAGYEQYV.

There are many counts of this clonotype. The chain has TRBV7-6 and TRBJ2-6; D is possibly TRBD1 (6 bases). Germline assignment: CDR1 SGHVS and CDR2 FNYEAQ. Trimming pared 5 bases from V and 0 bases from J, leaving 14 bases between. The CDR3 has 17 residues. The CDR3 is CASSQNIQGSGANVLTF. The CDR3 nucleotides are TGTGCCAGCAGCCAAAATATACAGGGCTCTGGGGCCAACGTCCTGACTTTC. Looking up the rest from reference TRBV7-6 and TRBJ2-6 gives the full variable domain: GAGVSQSPRYKVTKRGQDVALRCDPISGHVSLYWYRQALGQGPEFLTYFNYEAQQDKSGLPNDRFSAERPEGSISTLTIQRTEQRDSAMYRCASSQNIQGSGANVLTFGAGSRLTVL.

This clonotype has a count of ten or more. V usage is TRBV7-6 and J usage is TRBJ2-1, with unresolved D. Germline lookup yields CDR1 SGHVS and CDR2 FNYEAQ. This CDR3 spans 13 amino acids. The V gene lost 1 base and the J gene lost 5 bases, with 6 bases spanning the gap. The CDR3 loop is CASSLVGDNEQFF. The CDR3 nucleotides are TGTGCCAGCAGCTTAGTTGGCGACAATGAGCAGTTCTTC.

This clonotype was observed at least ten times. Its ends do not fully match the called genes, so a read error is possible. The chain links TRBV7-9 to TRBJ1-3; the D is unclear. This CDR3 is 13 amino acids long. Germline CDR1 and CDR2: SEHNR and FQNEAQ (reference sequence). Here the CDR3 reads CASSSPPGNTTYF. CDR3 bases: TGTGCCAGCAGCTCTCCCCCTGGAAACACCACATATTTT.

The gene calls are TRBV11-3 and TRBJ1-3, with D hard to call. Germline lookup yields CDR1 SGHNT and CDR2 YENEEA. There are 12 residues in the CDR3. Trimming took off 3 bases at V and 8 bases at J, with 8 bases between the two ends. The CDR3: CASSFWAYTIYF. The CDR3, as DNA: TGTGCCAGCAGCTTCTGGGCGTACACCATATATTTT.

This clonotype was counted at least ten times. The gene calls are TRBV7-9 and TRBJ2-6; D not resolved. Per the germline V gene, CDR1 is SEHNR and CDR2 is FQNEAQ (reference sequence). This CDR3 comprises 15 residues. V was trimmed by 5 bases and J by 0 bases, leaving 8 bases between them. The CDR3 loop reads CASSPTNSGANVLTF. The CDR3 DNA reads as TGTGCCAGCAGCCCTACAAACTCTGGGGCCAACGTCCTGACTTTC.

The chain has TRBV20-1 and TRBJ2-3; the D call may be TRBD1 or TRBD2 (5 bases each). There are 16 residues in the CDR3. V lost 0 bases, J lost 4 bases, and 17 bases lay in between. Germline V gene lookup returns CDR1 DFQATT and CDR2 SNEGSKA (reference sequence). CDR3 nucleotide sequence: TGCAGTGCTAGAGACCCGAGGTCGTGGGGGTCAGATACGCAGTATTTT. Translating it yields CSARDPRSWGSDTQYF.

This clonotype was detected ten times or more. This chain connects TRBV30 to TRBJ1-2; 7 bases agree with TRBD1. V shed 2 bases and J 0 bases; nucleotides not matched to a gene: 3. The CDR3 covers 14 residues. Germline V gene lookup returns CDR1 GTSNPN and CDR2 SVGIG (reference sequence). CDR3: CAWSLQGANYGYTF. DNA of the CDR3: TGTGCCTGGAGTCTCCAGGGGGCTAACTATGGCTACACCTTC.

A few counts support this clonotype. The V and J genes are TRBV28 and TRBJ2-5, with D perhaps matching TRBD1 (5 bases). Per germline, CDR1 MDHEN and CDR2 SYDVKM. V was trimmed by 3 bases and J by 7 bases, leaving 12 bases between them. This CDR3 is 13 amino acids long. The CDR3 nucleotides read TGTGCCAGCAGTTTGGGGCGGCCGGGGACCCAGTACTTC. Residues: CASSLGRPGTQYF.

This clonotype was seen ten or more times. V gene TRBV7-9 combines with J gene TRBJ1-1, with unresolved D. This CDR3 is built from 14 residues. V was trimmed by 1 base and J by 3 bases, leaving 9 bases between them. CDR1 is SEHNR and CDR2 is FQNEAQ in the germline V gene (reference sequence). CDR3 in amino acids: CASSLGQTYTEAFF. The CDR3 DNA sequence: TGTGCCAGCAGCTTAGGCCAGACTTACACTGAAGCTTTCTTT.

The gene calls are TRBV2 and TRBJ2-3; D not certain. Germline V gene sequence: CDR1 SNHLY, CDR2 FYNNEI. This CDR3 has 14 amino acids. The V end was cut by 3 bases, the J end by 6 bases, with 13 bases between. The CDR3 DNA follows: TGTGCCAGCAGTGATAGAGCTGCCGGGGATACGCAGTATTTT. This encodes CASSDRAAGDTQYF.

The genes are TRBV19 and TRBJ1-5; D gene uncertain. Germline loops: CDR1 LNHDA, CDR2 SQIVND (reference sequence). Trimming pared 1 base from V and 3 bases from J, leaving 7 bases between. The CDR3 has 14 residues. CDR3 residues: CASSIGRDNQPQHF. The CDR3 nucleotides are TGTGCCAGTAGTATAGGGCGGGACAATCAGCCCCAGCATTTT.

The rearrangement joins TRBV29-1 to TRBJ2-3; D perhaps matches TRBD2 (5 bases). This CDR3 comprises 12 residues. Between the trimmed V and J ends, which lost 4 bases and 5 bases, there was a span of 10 bases. Germline V gene sequence: CDR1 SQVTM, CDR2 ANQGSEA. As DNA, the CDR3 is TGCAGCGTTGGAGGGTTGGGAGATACGCAGTATTTT. Its translation: CSVGGLGDTQYF.

This clonotype was recorded many times. The chain recombines TRBV24-1 with TRBJ2-5, with a possible D match to TRBD2 (5 bases). V was cut by 4 bases and J by 13 bases, with 18 bases left in between. The CDR3 contains 13 residues. Germline V CDR1 and CDR2: KGHDR, SFDVKD. Written as DNA, the CDR3 is TGTGCCACCAGTGACGAGGGTAGAAGATCAATGTACTTC. It specifies CATSDEGRRSMYF.